One sample yielded the 22 T cell receptor beta chains listed below, sequenced in a study of regulatory T cells in long-lasting Graves disease. Noted time point: newly diagnosed GD, antithyroid drugs for less than 3 months. PBMCs provided the RNA from which the TCR library was made. Investigators prepared the TCR beta libraries by applying iRepertoire HTBI primers and Arm-PCR of CDR3 regions. One entry per CDR3 protein results from TCRdb running MiXCR on the multiplex PCR reads. This table has 530,000 or so distinct CDR3 sequences, roughly 13% appearing once. This sample was also put to use in a study of T cells in Graves' hyperthyroidism and ophthalmopathy.

The source material was peripheral blood mononuclear cells (PBMCs), sampled at new diagnosis, from a patient treated with antithyroid drugs. The receptor source for this set is a man aged 30-40 years with Graves disease.

J is TRBJ2-3 and V is TRBV27; 10 bases are a match to TRBD2. Losses at the gene ends were 6 bases for V and 2 bases for J; bases not matched to a gene: 5. The CDR3 loop spans 15 amino acids. Germline assignment: CDR1 MNHEY and CDR2 SMNVEV (reference sequence). CDR3 DNA sequence: TGTGCCAGCAGACGAGCGGGAGGGTACACAGATACGCAGTATTTT. It translates to CASRRAGGYTDTQYF.

This clonotype has at least ten counts. The chain links TRBV7-9 to TRBJ1-5; D call uncertain. The CDR3 has 12 residues. V was trimmed by 4 bases and J by 4 bases, leaving 5 bases between them. CDR1 SEHNR and CDR2 FQNEAQ come from the germline V gene (reference sequence). The CDR3 is CASSYVNQPQHF. The DNA for the CDR3 is TGTGCCAGCAGCTATGTGAATCAGCCCCAGCATTTT.

Note on this clonotype: This may be a read error, as it is one base from a much larger clone. The chain employs TRBV2 and TRBJ2-7; D is perhaps TRBD2 (6 bases). The germline gives CDR1 SNHLY, CDR2 FYNNEI. Trimming cost V 6 bases and J 6 bases, with 21 bases left between them. The CDR3 contains 15 residues. This CDR3 reads CASSDVGGTKGEQYF. DNA for the CDR3: TGTGCCAGCAGCGACGTAGGCGGGACCAAAGGCGAGCAGTACTTC.

Many counts were recorded for this clonotype. The V gene is TRBV7-9, the J gene TRBJ1-1; no clear D. The germline V gene has CDR1 SEHNR and CDR2 FQNEAQ (reference sequence). This CDR3 region has 12 residues. V shed 8 bases and J shed 6 bases, with 13 bases lying between them. CDR3 loop: CASGQGIPEAFF. The CDR3 DNA reads as TGTGCCAGCGGCCAAGGGATCCCTGAAGCTTTCTTT.

Only a few counts were recorded for this clonotype. This chain uses TRBV5-4 with TRBJ1-2, with D unresolved. V was shortened by 4 bases and J by 6 bases, with 16 bases between the two germline ends. The germline CDR1 and CDR2 sequences are SGHNT and YYREEE (reference sequence). The CDR3 contains 14 residues. CDR3 bases: TGTGCCAGCAGCCTTTGGCGGCGTGGAGATGGCTACACCTTC. Its protein is CASSLWRRGDGYTF.

There are many counts of this clonotype. The V gene is TRBV7-2, the J gene TRBJ2-3; D is perhaps TRBD2 (6 bases). CDR3 length equals 13 residues. Germline V gene sequence: CDR1 SGHTA, CDR2 FQGNSA. The V gene lost 2 bases and the J gene lost 7 bases, with 10 bases spanning the gap. CDR3 residues: CASSLMGGNTQYF. The CDR3 DNA reads as TGTGCCAGCAGCTTAATGGGGGGAAATACGCAGTATTTT. The variable domain in full, completed from reference TRBV7-2 and TRBJ2-3, reads GAGVSQSPSNKVTEKGKDVELRCDPISGHTALYWYRQSLGQGLEFLIYFQGNSAPDKSGLPSDRFSAERTGGSVSTLTIQRTQQEDSAVYLCASSLMGGNTQYFGPGTRLTVL.

There are many counts of this clonotype. CDR3 coding DNA: TGTGCCGGACGGGGGGACAGTCCCTACGAGCAGTACTTC. Translating it yields CAGRGDSPYEQYF. The rearrangement uses TRBV2 and TRBJ2-7, with D perhaps being TRBD1 or TRBD2 (7 bases each). Trimming took 11 bases from V and 2 from J, leaving 16 bases between them. CDR1 and CDR2 (germline): SNHLY, FYNNEI. The CDR3 has 13 residues.

Many counts were recorded for this clonotype. V and J are TRBV29-1 and TRBJ1-1, with 8 nucleotides matching TRBD1. V lost 4 bases and J lost 4; bases outside the gene matches: 11. Germline V gene sequence: CDR1 SQVTM, CDR2 ANQGSEA. CDR3 size: 15 residues. CDR3 in DNA: TGCAGCGTTGGGAGTAGGGGTACAGGGGGCACTGAAGCTTTCTTT. As protein: CSVGSRGTGGTEAFF.

This clonotype was picked up a small number of times. The CDR3 DNA is TGCAGTGCCCGGACGGGTGAGCAGTTCTTC. Amino acids: CSARTGEQFF. The V gene is TRBV20-1, the J gene TRBJ2-1; D unresolved. CDR3 size: 10 residues. CDR1 and CDR2 from the germline V gene are DFQATT and SNEGSKA (reference sequence). Trimming pared 6 bases from V and 9 bases from J, leaving 9 bases between.

This clonotype came up many times. The chain uses TRBV24-1 and TRBJ1-1; the D gene is possibly TRBD1 (5 bases). The V end was cut by 4 bases, the J end by 4 bases, with 15 bases between. The CDR3 runs to 15 residues. The germline CDR1 and CDR2 sequences are KGHDR and SFDVKD. The CDR3 nucleotides read TGTGCCACCAGTGACCCGGGAGGGACGGCCACTGAAGCTTTCTTT. Its protein is CATSDPGGTATEAFF.

The gene calls are TRBV27 and TRBJ2-1; D not certain. The CDR3 is made up of 13 amino acids. Between the trimmed V and J ends, which lost 3 bases and 5 bases, there was a span of 8 bases. In germline, CDR1 is MNHEY, CDR2 SMNVEV (reference sequence). The CDR3: CASSFLRNNEQFF. CDR3 nucleotides: TGTGCCAGCAGTTTCCTTCGAAACAATGAGCAGTTCTTC.

This clonotype has ten or more counts. V gene TRBV25-1 combines with J gene TRBJ2-1; D may match TRBD1 or TRBD2 (6 bases each). V lost 5 bases and J 2 bases, leaving 16 bases between the germline ends. In germline, CDR1 is MGHDK, CDR2 SYGVNS. The CDR3 runs 16 residues. CDR3 sequence (DNA): TGTGCCAGCAGTTTTGGGATGGGGGGCGCCTACAATGAGCAGTTCTTC. This encodes CASSFGMGGAYNEQFF.

This clonotype was counted ten times or more. The rearrangement joins TRBV27 to TRBJ2-3; D unresolved. Germline lookup yields CDR1 MNHEY and CDR2 SMNVEV (reference sequence). V was shortened by 10 bases and J by 0 bases, with 11 bases between the two germline ends. The CDR3 spans 13 residues. The CDR3 bases are TGTGCCACTCTCCGTCCTAGCACAGATACGCAGTATTTT. Translation gives CATLRPSTDTQYF.

With respect to this clonotype: A much bigger clone sits one base away, suggesting this may be a read error. The chain joins TRBV5-1 to TRBJ2-1, with TRBD2 identical over 15 bases. The CDR3 consists of 15 residues. Germline loops: CDR1 SGHRS, CDR2 YFSETQ. Written as DNA, the CDR3 is TGCTCCAGCAGCAATAGACGGACTAGCGGGAGGGGGGGGTTCTTC. Translated, it gives CSSSNRRTSGRGGFF.

This clonotype has a count of ten or more. The chain is built from TRBV27 and TRBJ1-1; D unclear. Germline CDR1 MNHEY, CDR2 SMNVEV (reference sequence). V gave up 0 bases and J gave up 3 bases, with 14 bases separating them. This CDR3 region has 16 residues. The CDR3, as DNA: TGTGCCAGCAGTTTATCCTACCCACAGAGGGACACTGAAGCTTTCTTT. Translated, it gives CASSLSYPQRDTEAFF.

This clonotype was detected only a few times. The V call is TRBV20-1, the J call TRBJ1-2, with TRBD1 as a possible D gene (6 bases). Between the trimmed V and J ends, which lost 5 bases and 1 base, there was a span of 8 bases. Looked up from germline, CDR1 is DFQATT and CDR2 is SNEGSKA (reference sequence). The CDR3 has 12 residues. CDR3 DNA sequence: TGCAGTGCTGGGGGCGGTAACTATGGCTACACCTTC. This codes for CSAGGGNYGYTF.

This clonotype was found many times. The chain recombines TRBV12-3 or TRBV12-4 with TRBJ2-7, with 7 bases identical to TRBD1. The CDR3 covers 15 residues. The trim removed 2 bases at V and 0 bases at J, leaving 4 bases unmatched. CDR3 nucleotides: TGTGCCAGCAGTTTATTGGGACAGCTCTCCTACGAGCAGTACTTC. It yields the protein CASSLLGQLSYEQYF.

This clonotype has at least ten counts. The J gene is TRBJ2-5, the V gene TRBV20-1, with a possible D match to TRBD1 (6 bases). Trimming stripped 6 bases from V and 2 bases from J, with 13 bases between. The CDR3 sequence is 13 residues long. Germline CDR1 is DFQATT and CDR2 is SNEGSKA (reference sequence). As DNA, the CDR3 is TGCAGTGCCATACGGGACACTCAAGAGACCCAGTACTTC. It codes for CSAIRDTQETQYF.

The genes are TRBV5-1 and TRBJ2-7, with a weak D call TRBD2 (5 bases). V dropped 0 bases and J dropped 0 bases, with 10 bases sitting between them. The CDR3 contains 15 residues. Germline loops: CDR1 SGHRS, CDR2 YFSETQ. The CDR3: CASSLGGSSSYEQYF. CDR3 coding DNA: TGCGCCAGCAGCTTGGGCGGGTCGAGCTCCTACGAGCAGTACTTC.

This clonotype has at least ten counts. The rearrangement uses TRBV10-3 and TRBJ2-7; a possible D gene is TRBD2 (6 bases). The V and J ends lost 3 bases and 0 bases respectively, with 18 bases between them. The CDR3 is made up of 17 amino acids. Germline V gene data show CDR1 as ENHRY and CDR2 as SYGVKD. Here the CDR3 DNA reads TGTGCCATCAGTGACCCAACGGGGACTCGACTCTCCTACGAGCAGTACTTC. Protein: CAISDPTGTRLSYEQYF.

V and J are TRBV3-1 and TRBJ2-7; TRBD2 matches 9 bases. CDR3 length: 15 amino acids. From germline, CDR1 is LGHDT and CDR2 YNNKEL (reference sequence). Losses at the gene ends were 2 bases for V and 5 bases for J; bases not matched to a gene: 7. CDR3 region: CASSQYSGSGNEQYF. The CDR3 DNA reads as TGTGCCAGCAGCCAATATAGCGGGAGTGGGAACGAGCAGTACTTC.

The rearrangement uses TRBV11-2 and TRBJ1-1, with D tentatively TRBD1 (5 bases). This CDR3 region has 13 residues. Germline-derived CDR1 and CDR2 are SGHAT and FQNNGV. The ends were cut back, 5 bases at V and 11 bases at J, with 18 bases in the middle. The CDR3 sequence: CASSTGVGGMAFF. The DNA of the CDR3 is TGTGCCAGCAGCACCGGGGTGGGGGGTATGGCTTTCTTT.